This passage covers 9 T cell receptor beta chains from one sample sequenced in a study of T cells in Graves' hyperthyroidism and ophthalmopathy. Using RNA transcripts as the source, TCR beta CDR3 regions were amplified. The HTBI set primed first-round TCR CDR3 RT-PCR. TCRdb recomputed calls from the multiplex PCR reads with MiXCR, one row per CDR3 protein. This sample has 400,000 to 450,000 distinct CDR3 sequences, with roughly 14% found just once. The sample comprised blood. Every receptor here comes from a man younger than 30 with Graves' ophthalmopathy.

The rearrangement joins TRBV6-1 to TRBJ2-4, with 10 positions matching TRBD2. CDR3 length: 18 amino acids. Germline lookup yields CDR1 MNHNS and CDR2 SASEGT. Trimming at V came to 5 bases and at J to 0 bases, leaving 10 bases not matched to a gene. CDR3 amino acids: CASSPTGLASLAKNIQYF. The CDR3 DNA sequence: TGTGCCAGCAGTCCTACGGGACTAGCGTCTCTAGCCAAAAACATTCAGTACTTC.

Notes on this clonotype: Compared with germline, one end of the junction differs, possibly owing to a read error. The chain recombines TRBV2 with TRBJ1-5; perhaps TRBD1 as D (5 bases). In germline, CDR1 is SNHLY, CDR2 FYNNEI. The CDR3 covers 15 residues. The CDR3 reads CASSEFRQYNQPQHF. The CDR3 nucleotides read TGTGCCAGCAGTGAGTTTCGACAGTACAATCAGCCTCAGCATTTT.

The V and J genes are TRBV12-3 or TRBV12-4 and TRBJ1-2, with 9 nucleotides matching TRBD1. The junction had 8 bases not matched to a gene; V was cut back by 5 bases and J by 4 bases. CDR3 size: 15 residues. CDR3 sequence (DNA): TGTGCCAGCAGTGGGGGGACAGGGCCCGGCTATGGCTACACCTTC. Protein sequence: CASSGGTGPGYGYTF.

This clonotype was recorded only once. This rearrangement joins TRBV4-2 to TRBJ1-2; D possibly corresponds to TRBD1 (6 bases). Germline CDR1 reads LGHNA; CDR2 reads YNFKEQ. The CDR3 extends over 15 amino acids. The ends were cut back, 7 bases at V and 4 bases at J, with 19 bases in the middle. This CDR3 reads CASNQGQGTFYGYTF. CDR3 nucleotides: TGTGCCAGCAACCAGGGGCAGGGAACCTTCTATGGCTACACCTTC.

This clonotype was counted many times. The rearrangement uses TRBV11-1 and TRBJ1-3; perhaps TRBD1 as D (6 bases). Germline CDR1 is SGHAT and CDR2 is FQDESV (reference sequence). Trimming left V 0 bases short and J 4 bases short, with 13 bases between. This CDR3 has 16 amino acids. The CDR3 loop reads CASSLAPGARGNTIYF. Written as DNA, the CDR3 is TGTGCCAGCAGCTTAGCGCCGGGGGCGCGGGGAAACACCATATATTTT.

This clonotype was detected many times. The chain carries TRBV20-1 and TRBJ2-1, with 7 nucleotides matching TRBD2. The CDR3 covers 14 residues. The V and J ends lost 5 bases and 4 bases, in that order; junction bases with no gene match: 8. Germline values: CDR1 DFQATT, CDR2 SNEGSKA (reference sequence). The CDR3 protein is CSAPYAGEYNEQFF. In DNA form, the CDR3 reads TGCAGTGCTCCCTATGCGGGAGAGTACAATGAGCAGTTCTTC.

The CDR3 sequence: CSVRHLGQGYDGYTF. CDR3 nucleotide sequence: TGCAGCGTCCGCCACCTGGGACAGGGCTACGATGGCTACACCTTC. This chain joins TRBV29-1 and TRBJ1-2, with 9 bases aligning to TRBD1. Germline V gene lookup returns CDR1 SQVTM and CDR2 ANQGSEA. V shed 6 bases, J shed 6 bases, and the junction held 14 bases outside the gene matches. The CDR3 extends over 15 amino acids.

The rearrangement links TRBV6-1 to TRBJ2-1; D possibly corresponds to TRBD2 (5 bases). Trimming cost V 6 bases and J 0 bases, with 15 bases left between them. Germline loops: CDR1 MNHNS, CDR2 SASEGT. The CDR3 is 16 amino acids. Here the CDR3 reads CASRRTQASSYNEQFF. The CDR3 bases are TGTGCCAGCAGAAGGACTCAGGCGAGCTCCTACAATGAGCAGTTCTTC.

About this clonotype itself: A much larger clone sits a single nucleotide away, making a read error possible. The rearrangement joins TRBV2 to TRBJ1-2, with D perhaps TRBD1 (6 bases). The CDR3 is made up of 15 amino acids. Trimming took 3 bases from V and 7 from J, leaving 18 bases between them. Germline CDR1 reads SNHLY; CDR2 reads FYNNEI. CDR3 protein: CASSDWLRGIGGYTF. For the CDR3, the DNA is TGTGCCAGCAGTGATTGGTTAAGGGGGATCGGTGGCTACACCTTC.